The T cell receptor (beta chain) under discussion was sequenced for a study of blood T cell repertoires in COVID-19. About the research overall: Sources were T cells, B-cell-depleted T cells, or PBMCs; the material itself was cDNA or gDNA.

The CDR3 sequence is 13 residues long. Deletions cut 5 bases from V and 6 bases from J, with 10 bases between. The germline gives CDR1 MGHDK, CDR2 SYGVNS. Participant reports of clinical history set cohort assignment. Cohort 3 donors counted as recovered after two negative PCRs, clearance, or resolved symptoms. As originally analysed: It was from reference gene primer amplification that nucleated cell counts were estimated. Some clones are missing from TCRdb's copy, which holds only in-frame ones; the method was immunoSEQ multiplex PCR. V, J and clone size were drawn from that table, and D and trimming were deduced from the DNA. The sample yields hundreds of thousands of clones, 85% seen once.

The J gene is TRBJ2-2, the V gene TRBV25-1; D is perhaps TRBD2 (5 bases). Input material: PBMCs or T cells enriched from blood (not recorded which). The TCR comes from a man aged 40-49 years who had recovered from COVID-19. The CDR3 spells CASSLWESGELFF. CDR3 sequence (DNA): TGTGCCAGCAGTCTGTGGGAGTCCGGGGAGCTGTTTTTT.